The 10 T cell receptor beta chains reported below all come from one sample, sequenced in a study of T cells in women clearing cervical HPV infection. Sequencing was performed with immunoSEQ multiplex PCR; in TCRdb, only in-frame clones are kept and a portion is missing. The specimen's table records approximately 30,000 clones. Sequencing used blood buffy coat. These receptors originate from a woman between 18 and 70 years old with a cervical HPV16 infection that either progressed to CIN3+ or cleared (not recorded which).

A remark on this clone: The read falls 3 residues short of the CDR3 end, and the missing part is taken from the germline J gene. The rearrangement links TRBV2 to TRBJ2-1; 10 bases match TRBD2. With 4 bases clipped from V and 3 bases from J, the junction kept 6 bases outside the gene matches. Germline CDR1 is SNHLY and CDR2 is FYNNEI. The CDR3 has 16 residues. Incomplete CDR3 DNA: TGTGCCAGCAGTGGGGGGGGACTAGCGAACTACAATGAG. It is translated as CASSGGGLANYNE. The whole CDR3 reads CASSGGGLANYNEQFF.

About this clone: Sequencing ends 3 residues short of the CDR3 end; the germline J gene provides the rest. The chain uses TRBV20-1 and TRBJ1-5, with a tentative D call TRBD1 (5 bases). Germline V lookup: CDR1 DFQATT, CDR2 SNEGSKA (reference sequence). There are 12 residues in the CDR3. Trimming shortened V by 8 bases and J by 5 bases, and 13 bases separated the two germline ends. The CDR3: CSSQGLDQPQHF. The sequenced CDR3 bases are TGCAGTTCCCAGGGTTTAGATCAGCCC.

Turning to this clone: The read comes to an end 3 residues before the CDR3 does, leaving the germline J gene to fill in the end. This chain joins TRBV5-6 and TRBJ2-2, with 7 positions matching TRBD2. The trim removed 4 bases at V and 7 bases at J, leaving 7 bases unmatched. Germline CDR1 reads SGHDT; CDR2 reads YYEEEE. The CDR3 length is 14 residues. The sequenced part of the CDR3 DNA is TGTGCCAGCAGCCGTCGGACTAGTTTCGGGGAG. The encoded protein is CASSRRTSFGE. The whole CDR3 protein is CASSRRTSFGELFF. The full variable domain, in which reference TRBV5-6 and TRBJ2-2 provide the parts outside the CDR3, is DAGVTQSPTHLIKTRGQQVTLRCSPKSGHDTVSWYQQALGQGPQFIFQYYEEEERQRGNFPDRFSGHQFPNYSSELNVNALLLGDSALYLCASSRRTSFGELFFGEGSRLTVL.

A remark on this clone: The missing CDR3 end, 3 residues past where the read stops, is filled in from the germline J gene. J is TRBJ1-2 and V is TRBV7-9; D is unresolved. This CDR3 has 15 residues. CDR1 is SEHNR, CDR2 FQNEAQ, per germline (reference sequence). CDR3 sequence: CASSLALGAYNDYTF. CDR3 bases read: TGTGCCAGCAGCTTAGCGTTGGGCGCCTACAATGAC.

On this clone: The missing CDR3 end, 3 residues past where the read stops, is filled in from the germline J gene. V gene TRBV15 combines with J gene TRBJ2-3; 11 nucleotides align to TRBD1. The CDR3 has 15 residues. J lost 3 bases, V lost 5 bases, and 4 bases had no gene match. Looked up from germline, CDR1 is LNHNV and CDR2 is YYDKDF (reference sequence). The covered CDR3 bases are TGTGCCACCAGCTTGAGGGACAGGGGGACAGATACG. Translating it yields CATSLRDRGTDT. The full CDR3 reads CATSLRDRGTDTQYF.

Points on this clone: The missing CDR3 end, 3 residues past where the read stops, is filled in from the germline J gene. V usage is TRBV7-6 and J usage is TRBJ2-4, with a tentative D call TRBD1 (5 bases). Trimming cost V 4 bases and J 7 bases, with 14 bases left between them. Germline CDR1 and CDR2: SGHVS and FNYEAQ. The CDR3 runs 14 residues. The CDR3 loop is CASSSRQKSNIQYF. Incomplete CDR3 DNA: TGTGCCAGCAGCTCTAGACAGAAGTCTAACATT.

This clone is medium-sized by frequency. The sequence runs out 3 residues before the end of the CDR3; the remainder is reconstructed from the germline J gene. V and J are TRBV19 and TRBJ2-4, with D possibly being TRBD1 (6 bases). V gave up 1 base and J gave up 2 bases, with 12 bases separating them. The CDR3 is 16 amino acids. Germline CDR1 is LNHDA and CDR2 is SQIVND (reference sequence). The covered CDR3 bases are TGTGCCAGTAGTATAGGTCCACAGGGTTCCAAAAACATT. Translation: CASSIGPQGSKNI. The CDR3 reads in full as CASSIGPQGSKNIQYF.

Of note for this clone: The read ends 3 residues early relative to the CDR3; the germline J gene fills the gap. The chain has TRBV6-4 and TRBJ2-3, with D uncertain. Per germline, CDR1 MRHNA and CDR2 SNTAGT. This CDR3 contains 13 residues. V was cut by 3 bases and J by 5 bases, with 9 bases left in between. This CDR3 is CASSEGYGDTQYF. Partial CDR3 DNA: TGTGCCAGCAGTGAAGGGTATGGAGATACG.

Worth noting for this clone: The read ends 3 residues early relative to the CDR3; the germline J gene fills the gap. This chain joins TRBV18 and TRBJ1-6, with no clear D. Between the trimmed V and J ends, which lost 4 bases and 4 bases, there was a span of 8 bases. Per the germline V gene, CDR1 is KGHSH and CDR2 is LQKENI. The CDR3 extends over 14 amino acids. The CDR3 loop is CASSLSGYNSPLHF. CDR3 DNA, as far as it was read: TGTGCCAGCTCACTATCAGGTTATAATTCACCC.

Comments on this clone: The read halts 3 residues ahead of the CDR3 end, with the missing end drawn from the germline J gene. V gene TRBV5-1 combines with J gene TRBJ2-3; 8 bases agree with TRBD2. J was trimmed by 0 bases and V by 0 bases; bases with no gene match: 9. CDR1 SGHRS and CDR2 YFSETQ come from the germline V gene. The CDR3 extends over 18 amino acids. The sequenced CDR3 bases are TGCGCCAGCAGCTTGGAGTCTAGCGGGCATACTAGCACAGATACG. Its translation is CASSLESSGHTSTDT. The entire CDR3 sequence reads CASSLESSGHTSTDTQYF. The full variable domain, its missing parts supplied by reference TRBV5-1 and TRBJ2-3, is KAGVTQTPRYLIKTRGQQVTLSCSPISGHRSVSWYQQTPGQGLQFLFEYFSETQRNKGNFPGRFSGRQFSNSRSEMNVSTLELGDSALYLCASSLESSGHTSTDTQYFGPGTRLTVL.